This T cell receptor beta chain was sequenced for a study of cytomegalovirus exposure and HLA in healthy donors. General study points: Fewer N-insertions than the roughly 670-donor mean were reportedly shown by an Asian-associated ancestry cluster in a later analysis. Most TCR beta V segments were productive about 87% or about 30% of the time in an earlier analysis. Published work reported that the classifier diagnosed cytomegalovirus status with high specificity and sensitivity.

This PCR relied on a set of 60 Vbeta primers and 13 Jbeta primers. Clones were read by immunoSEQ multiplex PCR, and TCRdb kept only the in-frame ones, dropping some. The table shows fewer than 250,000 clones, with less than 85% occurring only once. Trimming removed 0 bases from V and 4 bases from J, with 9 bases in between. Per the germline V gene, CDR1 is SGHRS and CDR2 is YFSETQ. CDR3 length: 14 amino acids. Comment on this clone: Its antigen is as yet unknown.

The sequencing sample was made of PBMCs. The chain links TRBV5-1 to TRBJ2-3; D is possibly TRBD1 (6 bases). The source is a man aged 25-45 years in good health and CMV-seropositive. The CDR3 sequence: CASSLAGVSDTQYF. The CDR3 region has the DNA TGCGCCAGCAGCTTGGCAGGGGTTTCAGATACGCAGTATTTT.